Many counts were recorded for the clone carrying this TCR beta chain. V lost 5 bases and J lost 1, with 15 bases in between. Per the germline V gene, CDR1 is SQVTM and CDR2 is ANQGSEA. The CDR3 has 14 residues. First-strand cDNA relied on TRAV- and TRBV-specific primers spanning alpha and beta chains. TCR amplification used roughly 21 PCR cycles, a constant-region primer and a V-primer adapter. TCRdb passed the reads through MiXCR, listing each CDR3 protein once. The table lists some 57,000 distinct CDR3 sequences, 23% of them singletons, with about 7% in the top ten. Described time point: after trial treatment. Specified treatment: LDRT plus nivolumab, ipilimumab, low-dose cyclophosphamide and aspirin (RACIN trial). This specimen comes from a study of low-dose radiotherapy and immunotherapy resistance in tumors.

This specimen was PBMCs, taken after low-dose radiotherapy plus immunotherapy. The receptor comes from a male donor with prostate cancer. The V call is TRBV29-1, the J call TRBJ2-7; tentatively, D is TRBD1 or TRBD2 (5 bases each). CDR3 loop: CSVRTGTASYEQYF. CDR3 nucleotide sequence: TGCAGCGTTCGAACCGGGACCGCTTCCTACGAGCAGTACTTC.